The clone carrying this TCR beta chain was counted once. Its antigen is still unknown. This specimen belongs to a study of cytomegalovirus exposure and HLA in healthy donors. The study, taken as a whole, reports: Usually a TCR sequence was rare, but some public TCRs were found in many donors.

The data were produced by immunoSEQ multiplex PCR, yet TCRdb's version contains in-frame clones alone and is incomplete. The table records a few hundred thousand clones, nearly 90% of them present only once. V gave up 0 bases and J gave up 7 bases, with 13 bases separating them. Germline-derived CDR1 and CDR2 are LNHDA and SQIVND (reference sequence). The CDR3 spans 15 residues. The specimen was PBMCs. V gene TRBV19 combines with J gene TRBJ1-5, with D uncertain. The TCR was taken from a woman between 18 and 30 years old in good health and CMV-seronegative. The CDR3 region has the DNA TGTGCCAGTAGTATAGATCTAACCGCCAGGCAGCCCCAGCATTTT. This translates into CASSIDLTARQPQHF.